This T cell receptor beta chain came from a study of blood T cell repertoires in COVID-19 (TCRdb year 2020). Regarding the study in general: Recovered participants in ImmuneRACE Cohort 3 were defined by two consecutive negative NP/OP PCR tests, clearance by a healthcare professional, or resolution of symptoms. The repertoires were released in a freely available public database intended as a resource for research on the immune response to SARS-CoV-2. The material from the prospective study consisted of cDNA or gDNA derived from T cells, B-cell-depleted T cells, or PBMCs. Subjects who had been exposed to COVID-19, were actively infected with it, or had recovered from it provided the deeply sampled blood TCRbeta repertoires that made up the dataset. Samples were obtained from the ongoing ImmuneRACE study (first 160 participants) and from 1,254 subjects provided by 6 global collaborators. The collaborator samples originated in the United States, Italy and Spain and spanned the acute and convalescent phases of COVID-19. Sample metadata almost always included a de-identified subject ID, COVID-19 status, age in years and sex. Where HLA class I and class II types were available, the types were taken from metadata supplied by the sample provider, not from assay-based typing.

TCRbeta CDR3 regions were amplified from genomic DNA by means of the immunoSEQ Assay, a bias-controlled multiplex PCR. As for how the authors treated the data: The number of nucleated cells in each sample was estimated by amplification of reference gene primers within the assay. To quantify the absolute abundance of each unique TCRbeta CDR3 rearrangement, sequence reads were collapsed and filtered. For each sample, productive Simpson clonality was calculated by taking the square root of Simpson's diversity index across productive rearrangements. TCRdb obtained this table from immuneACCESS and retained in-frame rearrangements with V and J assigned. These tables miss some clones; where compared with another copy, unresolved V genes account for less than half of the shortfall, and the remainder is unexplained. The V and J calls and clone size come from that table; D and trimming were worked out from the DNA. Present in this sample are about 230,000 clones, approximately 87% of which were seen just once. Jointly, the top ten make up approximately 2.8% of the sample.

Findings and caveats that apply to the study as a whole: Clinical and demographic metadata were provided uncurated, with the amount varying by source and participant.

In the prospective study, participants were roughly 18 to 100 years old, resided in about two dozen geographic areas of the United States, and were enrolled through a virtual design. In the prospective study, participants were assigned to cohorts based on the clinical history participants reported in a screening survey and a study questionnaire. Mobile phlebotomists in the prospective study collected whole blood, serum and a nasopharyngeal or oropharyngeal swab from every participant. Participants in the prospective study had the option to provide additional blood draws and questionnaires over a 2-month period. Before DNA extraction, prospective study blood samples were shipped either frozen or at room temperature. Regarding this clone: Its target antigen remains unknown. There are no base qualities to consult, and no much larger clone falls within one base.

Unmatched junction bases come to 12, with V trimmed by 3 bases and J by 9 bases. The CDR3 goes from the cysteine to the phenylalanine over 17 residues. Only the CDR3 portion is preserved as DNA: 51 bases, with reading frame beginning at the first base. CDR1 is given as SGHTA and CDR2 as FQGNSA, both from the germline V gene. This sequence uses TRBV7-2 and TRBJ1-6; 9 bases in the middle match TRBD1. The TCR was taken from a woman aged 50 to 60 in a cohort exposed to, infected with or recovered from COVID-19 (not recorded which). Specimen: PBMCs or T cells enriched from blood (not recorded which). At the DNA level, the sequence is TGTGCCAGCAGCTTGTTACGGACAGGGGAGGACGGTTCACCCCTCCACTTT. Translated, it reads CASSLLRTGEDGSPLHF.